Listed here are 6 T cell receptor beta chains from one sample, sequenced in a study of long-term antiretroviral therapy in people with HIV. Runs used v3.0 of the immunoSEQ assay and were done at survey level. TCRdb's table, derived via immunoSEQ multiplex PCR, lists solely in-frame clones and lacks some. The sample shows about 28,000 clones, roughly 84% of them seen only once. Sample: unsorted PBMCs, taken almost 2.9 years after starting antiretroviral therapy. These receptors all come from a man aged 25 to 40 with HIV.

The table lists this clone with a count of one. The rearrangement joins TRBV25-1 to TRBJ2-1, with TRBD2 matching over 8 bases. Germline values: CDR1 MGHDK, CDR2 SYGVNS. V trimming: 3 bases; J trimming: 5 bases; junction bases outside the gene matches: 12. The CDR3 consists of 17 residues. CDR3 in DNA: TGTGCCAGCAGTGATAGCGGGAACCGGGACGCAGACAATGAGCAGTTCTTC. Translation: CASSDSGNRDADNEQFF.

This clone was counted once. V usage is TRBV5-4 and J usage is TRBJ1-1, with D unresolved. Per the germline V gene, CDR1 is SGHNT and CDR2 is YYREEE (reference sequence). The germline V and J ends were trimmed by 3 bases and 3 bases, with 12 bases remaining between them. The CDR3 is 14 amino acids. CDR3 in amino acids: CASSSPARDTEAFF. The CDR3 coding sequence is TGTGCCAGCAGCTCCCCGGCGAGGGACACTGAAGCTTTCTTT.

The chain uses TRBV7-8 and TRBJ2-7; TRBD1 agrees at 10 bases. Germline-derived CDR1 and CDR2 are SGHVS and FQNEAQ. This CDR3 has 15 residues. V shed 5 bases, J shed 8 bases, and the junction held 12 bases outside the gene matches. CDR3 bases: TGTGCCAGCAGCCCAATAGGAGGGACAGGGGTCCAGCAGTACTTC. It codes for CASSPIGGTGVQQYF.

The V gene is TRBV5-8, the J gene TRBJ1-5; unclear D gene. CDR1 is SGHTS and CDR2 is YDEGEE in the germline V gene. The V end was cut by 2 bases, the J end by 0 bases, with 12 bases between. The CDR3 has 16 residues. The CDR3 loop reads CASSLGSGTSNQPQHF. The CDR3 DNA follows: TGTGCCAGCAGCTTAGGGTCAGGCACTAGCAATCAGCCCCAGCATTTT.

This clone was picked up one time. The chain recombines TRBV19 with TRBJ2-5; TRBD1 or TRBD2 may be the D gene (5 bases each). Germline loops: CDR1 LNHDA, CDR2 SQIVND (reference sequence). Trimming removed 5 bases from V and 1 base from J, with 11 bases in between. This CDR3 spans 14 amino acids. The CDR3 DNA reads TGTGCCAGTAGTTTATGGGACGCCCAAGAGACCCAGTACTTC. Its protein product is CASSLWDAQETQYF.

The V call is TRBV7-6, the J call TRBJ1-4; no clear D. The V end was cut by 5 bases, the J end by 8 bases, with 12 bases between. Looked up from germline, CDR1 is SGHVS and CDR2 is FNYEAQ. The CDR3 is made up of 13 amino acids. CDR3 coding DNA: TGTGCCAGCAGCCGGGTCGCAGAGGAAAAACTGTTTTTT. It encodes CASSRVAEEKLFF.